The clone carrying this T cell receptor beta chain was counted many times. Its antigen is still unknown. The data were taken from a study of Graves' ophthalmopathy and Graves' hyperthyroidism. Germline assignment: CDR1 WNHNN and CDR2 SYGVQD (reference sequence). This CDR3 spans 15 amino acids. V dropped 4 bases and J dropped 2 bases, with 12 bases sitting between them. A duration under 3 months, NOSPECS ≥4, CAS ≥3 and moderate-to-severe activity characterized the donors with ophthalmopathy. Using RNA transcripts, the TCR beta CDR3 regions were amplified. RT-PCR with HTBI primers came first, then second-round multiplex PCR. From the multiplex PCR reads, TCRdb called clonotypes with MiXCR, one entry per CDR3 protein. The repertoire holds about 400,000 distinct CDR3 sequences, 15% to 20% seen once, with about 1.6% in the top ten. General observations from the study: Between ophthalmopathy and stable hyperthyroidism, a 13-signature model drew a separation with roughly 88% sensitivity and approximately 79% specificity. Blood also carried most expanded thyroid clonotypes exceeding 0.001 frequency.

The source of this sequence is a woman under 30 with Graves' ophthalmopathy. The sequencing sample was made of peripheral blood. The V and J genes are TRBV10-1 and TRBJ1-5; D uncertain. CDR3 sequence: CASSVGLKGNQPQHF. The CDR3 DNA reads as TGCGCCAGCAGTGTGGGCCTCAAGGGCAATCAGCCCCAGCATTTT.